This TCR beta chain emerged from a study of cytomegalovirus exposure and HLA in healthy donors. This CDR3 is built from 16 residues. From germline, CDR1 is LNHDA and CDR2 SQIVND (reference sequence). V lost 5 bases, J lost 6 bases, and 11 bases stayed unmatched. PCR was performed using 60 Vbeta and 13 Jbeta primers. Here immunoSEQ multiplex PCR was the method, and the copy in TCRdb shows in-frame clones only, minus some. The repertoire consists of under 200,000 clones, with less than 90% occurring once and the leading ten covering more than 0.35%. Sequencing was done on a sample of PBMCs. This TCR was recovered from a boy between 2 and 10 years old in good health and CMV-seronegative. The chain links TRBV19 to TRBJ2-3; the match to TRBD2 covers 10 bases. CDR3 loop: CASSLRIAGGGDTQYF. For the CDR3, the DNA is TGTGCCAGTAGTTTAAGGATAGCGGGAGGAGGGGATACGCAGTATTTT.